Listed here is a single T cell receptor beta chain. As yet, its antigen is unknown. V lost 1 base to trimming and J lost 6 bases, with 13 bases between them. In germline, CDR1 is SGHDN, CDR2 FVKESK. The CDR3 covers 14 residues. Primers for the PCR totalled 60 Vbeta and 13 Jbeta. Here immunoSEQ multiplex PCR was the method, and the copy in TCRdb shows in-frame clones only, minus some. The sample contains 110,000 to 150,000 clones, approximately 84% of which appear only once. This sample is drawn from a study of cytomegalovirus exposure and HLA in healthy donors. Study outcomes and limitations: Later on, a genetic analysis was performed. It linked a missense variant in DCLRE1C with V- and J-gene trimming of TCR beta.

The sequence was collected from a woman aged 40 to 50 in good health and CMV-seronegative. The material sequenced was PBMCs. This chain connects TRBV14 to TRBJ2-7; D might be TRBD1 (5 bases). CDR3 sequence (DNA): TGTGCCAGCAGCCAAGCAGGGTTCGGGTCCGAGCAGTACTTC. Protein product: CASSQAGFGSEQYF.